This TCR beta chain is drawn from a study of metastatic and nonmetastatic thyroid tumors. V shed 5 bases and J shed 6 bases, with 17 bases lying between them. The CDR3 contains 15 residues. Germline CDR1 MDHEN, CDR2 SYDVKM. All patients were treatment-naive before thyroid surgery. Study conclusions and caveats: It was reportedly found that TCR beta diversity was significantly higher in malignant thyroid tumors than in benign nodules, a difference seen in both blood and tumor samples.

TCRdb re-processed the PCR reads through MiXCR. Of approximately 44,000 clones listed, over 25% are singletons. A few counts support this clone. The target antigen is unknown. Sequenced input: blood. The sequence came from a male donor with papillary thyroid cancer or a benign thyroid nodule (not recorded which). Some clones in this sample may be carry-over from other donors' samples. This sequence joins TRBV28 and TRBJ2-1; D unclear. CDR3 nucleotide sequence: TGTGCCAGCAGTCGCGGACCAATACGTGGCAATGAGCAGTTCTTC. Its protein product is CASSRGPIRGNEQFF.